This T cell receptor beta chain was retrieved from a study of human T cells and chemical hapten exposure. About the study: The patch tests put 0.01% DPC on the skin of the upper back and were read 6 days later.

As handled by the study authors: A per-sample median of roughly 96,000 TCRs was observed, with a range of about 20,000 to 690,600. One entry per CDR3 protein, called by TCRdb with MiXCR from the RACE reads. These V and J calls rely on TCRdb rather than the paper's analysis. The sample comprises tens of thousands of distinct CDR3 sequences, 32% of which are singletons, and nearly 9% rests with the top ten. Time point denoted: patch test 1, 2 weeks after DPC sensitization. The treatment here: therapeutic diphenylcyclopropenone sensitization with weekly scalp DPC. With 6 bases removed from V and 0 bases from J, the gap between germline ends came to 12 bases. The CDR3 contains 15 residues.

This TCR derives from a middle-aged man with alopecia areata. Some clones in this sample may be carry-over from other donors' samples. V is TRBV12-3 or TRBV12-4 and J is TRBJ2-4, with D tentatively TRBD2 (6 bases). Sequenced material: whole blood, taken in connection with sensitization to the hapten diphenylcyclopropenone (DPC). The CDR3 protein is CASSPTGLAKNIQYF. In nucleotides, the CDR3 is TGTGCCAGCAGCCCTACGGGACTAGCCAAAAACATTCAGTACTTC.